The present entry profiles one T cell receptor beta chain with its context. Its antigen is unknown. CDR1 SGHNT and CDR2 YYREEE come from the germline V gene (reference sequence). V lost 2 bases and J lost 4; bases outside the gene matches: 5. The CDR3 loop spans 15 amino acids. Healthy adults negative for HIV, lacking recent acute infections or vaccinations, served as donors. An even split of each subset's genomic DNA across several immunoSEQ plates was performed. Only in-frame clones appear in the TCRdb table, and some are missing; sequencing was by immunoSEQ multiplex PCR. The sample lists 2 million or so clones, over 85% occurring once. This sample is drawn from a study of shared clonotypes between healthy human individuals. General study points: Compared with clonotypes that all four donors shared, non-shared clonotypes had lower generation probabilities.

Sample: naive CD4+ T cells sorted from blood. Noted subset: CD45RA+ positively selected. The V call is TRBV5-4, the J call TRBJ1-1; 10 bases are shared with TRBD1. This clonotype originated in a man younger than 35 in good health. The CDR3 sequence is CASSLKTGGFTEAFF. CDR3 nucleotides: TGTGCCAGCAGCTTAAAGACAGGGGGCTTCACTGAAGCTTTCTTT.